One TCR beta chain is described in this entry. This clone showed up just a few times. Its antigen is unknown. No base qualities exist here, and no much larger clone lies one base off it. The meaning of the sample's time point label: baseline before oral tofacitinib. Lesional scalp punch biopsies and peripheral blood were collected from alopecia areata patients. PBMCs were isolated by density centrifugation and stained for CD3, CD4 and CD8, after which CD4+ and CD8+ T cells were sorted on a FACSAria. Libraries were prepared through the immunoSEQ multiplex PCR assay. To provide template for TCR sequencing, every sample had RNA extracted and reverse transcribed into cDNA. SuperScript III was used to make first-strand cDNA, primed with a 2:1 mix of oligo-dT and random hexamers. A synthetic immune receptor repertoire was used to measure amplification bias, and any remaining bias was corrected computationally. Per the authors' processing: Raw reads were preprocessed to remove errors, and CDR3 was defined by IMGT conventions from the conserved cysteine to phenylalanine. To get clonality, Shannon entropy was normalized by log2 of the number of productive unique TCRs and the result was subtracted from 1. Whether scalp clones were CD4 or CD8 was inferred by matching scalp TCRbeta sequences against CD4 and CD8 repertoires sorted from blood. Held by TCRdb, this immuneACCESS table contains in-frame sequences only and omits some clones. Under half of the omission traces to an unresolved V gene where checked; the cause of the rest is unknown. The DNA was the basis for D and trimming; V, J and clone size are from that table. The sample table contains some 130,000 clones; only one count was recorded for about 60% of them. The ten largest clonotypes hold under 6.5% of the sample.

This entry is derived from a study of CD8+ T cells in alopecia areata (dated by TCRdb to the late 2010s). General notes on the study: The treated patients, all with moderate-to-severe alopecia areata, were enrolled in an open-label pilot trial of oral tofacitinib given at 5 to 10 mg twice daily. Tofacitinib was administered for 6 to 18 months, and 6 months of follow-up off drug were then conducted to assess delayed response and recurrence. The study used high-throughput TCRbeta sequencing to examine T cell clonal expansion in alopecia areata, in both the C3H/HeJ mouse model and human patients. On the human side, TCRbeta sequencing was run on scalp tissue and on sorted CD4+ and CD8+ peripheral blood T cells from healthy controls and from alopecia areata patients with either patchy or totalis/universalis disease. Patients on tofacitinib were biopsied at baseline and after 4 and 24 weeks of treatment, and several of the patients also had a later scalp biopsy. Clonality in the scalp was compared among normal scalp (n=4), patchy alopecia areata scalp (n=8), and alopecia totalis/universalis scalp (n=8). The RNA source kit depended on sample type: the PAXgene miRNA kit for fixed scalp, the miRNeasy kit for PBMCs, and the RNeasy kit for mouse skin. TCRbeta CDR3 regions were amplified by immunoSEQ multiplex PCR using 35 Vbeta forward and 13 Jbeta reverse primers. General findings and caveats noted by the study authors: Compared with mice, TCR sequences shared between patients were less clear, possibly partly because of HLA diversity across the patient population. Lesional scalp, especially in alopecia totalis/universalis, showed higher clonality and more expanded CD8+ clones than normal scalp, suggesting antigenic drive. Resident alphabeta T cells in normal human skin are also sequenced, complicating scalp TCR repertoire analysis, unlike mouse skin dominated by gammadelta T cells.

The CDR3 spans 15 residues, from the cysteine through the phenylalanine. Only the CDR3 region is kept as DNA, spanning 45 bases read in frame from base 1. Germline trimming: 2 bases from V, 5 bases from J; junction bases outside gene matches: 9. CDR1 SGHRS and CDR2 YFSETQ are derived from the germline V gene. This sequence uses TRBV5-1 and TRBJ2-7; 8 junctional bases match TRBD1. The TCR was taken from a human donor with alopecia areata. The material sequenced was CD4+ T cells sorted from blood, taken at week 0. CDR3 reads: CASSLEGQGFDEQYF. The DNA reads TGCGCCAGCAGCTTAGAAGGACAGGGATTTGACGAGCAGTACTTC. Outside the CDR3, residues come from the reference TRBV5-1 and TRBJ2-7 proteins, so the full variable domain is: KAGVTQTPRYLIKTRGQQVTLSCSPISGHRSVSWYQQTPGQGLQFLFEYFSETQRNKGNFPGRFSGRQFSNSRSEMNVSTLELGDSALYLCASSLEGQGFDEQYFGPGTRLTVT.